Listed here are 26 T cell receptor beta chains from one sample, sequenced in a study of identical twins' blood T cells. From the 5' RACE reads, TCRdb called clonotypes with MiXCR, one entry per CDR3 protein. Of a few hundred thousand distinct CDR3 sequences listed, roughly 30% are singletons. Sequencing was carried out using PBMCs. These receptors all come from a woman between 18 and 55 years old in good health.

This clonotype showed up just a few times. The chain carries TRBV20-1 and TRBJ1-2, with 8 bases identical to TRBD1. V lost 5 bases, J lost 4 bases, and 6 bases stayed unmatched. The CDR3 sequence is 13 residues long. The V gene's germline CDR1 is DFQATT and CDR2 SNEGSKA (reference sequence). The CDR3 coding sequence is TGCAGTGCTTACAAGACAGGGGTCTATGGCTACACCTTC. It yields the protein CSAYKTGVYGYTF.

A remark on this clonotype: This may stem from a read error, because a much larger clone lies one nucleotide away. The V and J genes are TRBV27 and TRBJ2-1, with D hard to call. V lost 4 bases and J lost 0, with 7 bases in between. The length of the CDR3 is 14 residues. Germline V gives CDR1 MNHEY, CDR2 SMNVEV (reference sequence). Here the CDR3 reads CASSSVNSYNEQFF. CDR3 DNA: TGTGCCAGCAGTTCCGTGAACTCCTACAATGAGCAGTTCTTC.

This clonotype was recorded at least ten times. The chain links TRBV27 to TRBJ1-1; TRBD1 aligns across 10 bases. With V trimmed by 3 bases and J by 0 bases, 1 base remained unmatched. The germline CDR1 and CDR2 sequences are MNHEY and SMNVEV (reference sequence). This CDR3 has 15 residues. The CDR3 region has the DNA TGTGCCAGCAGTTTGACAGGGGGCTTGAACACTGAAGCTTTCTTT. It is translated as CASSLTGGLNTEAFF.

The CDR3 loop is CASSPPDAAEAFF. Here the CDR3 DNA reads TGTGCCAGCAGCCCACCCGACGCCGCTGAAGCTTTCTTT. The J gene is TRBJ1-1, the V gene TRBV9; D not certain. Between the trimmed V and J ends, which lost 4 bases and 6 bases, there was a span of 13 bases. Germline CDR1 is SGDLS and CDR2 is YYNGEE. The CDR3 covers 13 residues.

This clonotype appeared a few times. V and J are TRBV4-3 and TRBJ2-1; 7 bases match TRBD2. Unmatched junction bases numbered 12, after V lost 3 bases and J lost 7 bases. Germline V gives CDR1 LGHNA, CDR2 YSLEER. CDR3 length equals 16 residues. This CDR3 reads CASSHDWGGSLNEQFF. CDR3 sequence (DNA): TGCGCCAGCAGCCACGATTGGGGCGGGAGTCTGAATGAGCAGTTCTTC.

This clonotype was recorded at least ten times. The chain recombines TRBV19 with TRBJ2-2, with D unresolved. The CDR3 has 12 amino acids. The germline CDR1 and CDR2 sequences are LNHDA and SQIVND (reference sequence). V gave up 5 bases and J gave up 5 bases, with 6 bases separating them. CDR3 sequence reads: CASSRVTGELFF. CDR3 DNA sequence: TGTGCCAGTAGTCGAGTAACCGGGGAGCTGTTTTTT.

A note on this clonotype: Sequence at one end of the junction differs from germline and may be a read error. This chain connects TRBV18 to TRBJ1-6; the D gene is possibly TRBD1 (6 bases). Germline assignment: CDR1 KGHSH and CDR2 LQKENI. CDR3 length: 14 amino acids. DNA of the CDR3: TGTGCCAGCTCACCTGACAGGCAATATTCACGCCTCCACTTT. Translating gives CASSPDRQYSRLHF.

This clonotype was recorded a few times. The CDR3 region is CASSPAGAVTEAFF. As DNA, the CDR3 is TGTGCCAGCAGCCCTGCGGGGGCAGTCACTGAAGCTTTCTTT. The J gene is TRBJ1-1, the V gene TRBV5-6; D is perhaps TRBD1 (6 bases). CDR1 and CDR2 from the germline V gene are SGHDT and YYEEEE. V was cut by 4 bases and J by 4 bases, with 14 bases left in between. The CDR3 covers 14 residues. The variable domain in full, completed from reference TRBV5-6 and TRBJ1-1, reads DAGVTQSPTHLIKTRGQQVTLRCSPKSGHDTVSWYQQALGQGPQFIFQYYEEEERQRGNFPDRFSGHQFPNYSSELNVNALLLGDSALYLCASSPAGAVTEAFFGQGTRLTVV.

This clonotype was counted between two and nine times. The CDR3 DNA is TGTGCCAGCAGCTTAGATCGTCGCGACCGCACAGATACGCAGTATTTT. It translates to CASSLDRRDRTDTQYF. The genes are TRBV11-2 and TRBJ2-3; unclear D gene. CDR1 and CDR2 from the germline V gene are SGHAT and FQNNGV. CDR3 size: 16 residues. V shed 0 bases and J shed 1 base, with 11 bases lying between them.

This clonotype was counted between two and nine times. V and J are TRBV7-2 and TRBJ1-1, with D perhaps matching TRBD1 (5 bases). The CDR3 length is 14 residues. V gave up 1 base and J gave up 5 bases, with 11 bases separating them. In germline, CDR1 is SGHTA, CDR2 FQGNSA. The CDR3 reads CASSLVEGLTEAFF. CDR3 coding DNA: TGTGCCAGCAGCTTAGTCGAGGGGCTTACTGAAGCTTTCTTT.

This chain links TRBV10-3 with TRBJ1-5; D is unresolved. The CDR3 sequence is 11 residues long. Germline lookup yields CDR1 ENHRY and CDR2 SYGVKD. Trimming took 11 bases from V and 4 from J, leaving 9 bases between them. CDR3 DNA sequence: TGTGCCCAGGCGATAAATCAGCCCCAGCATTTT. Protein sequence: CAQAINQPQHF.

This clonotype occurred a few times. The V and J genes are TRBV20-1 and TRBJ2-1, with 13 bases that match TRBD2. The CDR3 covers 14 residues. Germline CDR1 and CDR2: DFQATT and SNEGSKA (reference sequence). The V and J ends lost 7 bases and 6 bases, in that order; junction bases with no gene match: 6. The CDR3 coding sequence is TGCAGTGGAAGTACTAGCGGGGGGGCCAATGAGCAGTTCTTC. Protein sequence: CSGSTSGGANEQFF.

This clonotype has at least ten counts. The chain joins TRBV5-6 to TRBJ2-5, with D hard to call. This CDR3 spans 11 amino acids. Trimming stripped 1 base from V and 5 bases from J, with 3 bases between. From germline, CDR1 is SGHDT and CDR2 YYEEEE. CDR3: CASSLRETQYF. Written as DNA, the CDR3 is TGTGCCAGCAGCTTGAGGGAGACCCAGTACTTC.

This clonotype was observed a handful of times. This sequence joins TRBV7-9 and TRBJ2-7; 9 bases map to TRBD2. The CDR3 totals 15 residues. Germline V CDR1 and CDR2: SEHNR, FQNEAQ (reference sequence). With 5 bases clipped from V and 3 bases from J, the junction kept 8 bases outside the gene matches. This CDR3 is CASSPTGLANYEQYF. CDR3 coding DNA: TGTGCCAGCAGCCCTACTGGACTAGCGAACTACGAGCAGTACTTC.

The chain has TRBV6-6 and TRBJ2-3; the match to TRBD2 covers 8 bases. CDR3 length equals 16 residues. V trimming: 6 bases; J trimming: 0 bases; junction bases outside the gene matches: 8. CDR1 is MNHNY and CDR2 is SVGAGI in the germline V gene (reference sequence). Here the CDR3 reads CASRPRVAGSTDTQYF. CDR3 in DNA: TGTGCCAGCAGACCTCGGGTAGCGGGGAGCACAGATACGCAGTATTTT.

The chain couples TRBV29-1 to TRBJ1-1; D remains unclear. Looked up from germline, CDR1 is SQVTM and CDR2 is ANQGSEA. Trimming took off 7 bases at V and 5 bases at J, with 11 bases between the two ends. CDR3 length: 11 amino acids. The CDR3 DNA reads TGCAGCGCCAACGGACGGACTGAAGCTTTCTTT. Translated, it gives CSANGRTEAFF. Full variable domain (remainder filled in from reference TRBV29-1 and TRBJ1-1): SAVISQKPSRDICQRGTSLTIQCQVDSQVTMMFWYRQQPGQSLTLIATANQGSEATYESGFVIDKFPISRPNLTFSTLTVSNMSPEDSSIYLCSANGRTEAFFGQGTRLTVV.

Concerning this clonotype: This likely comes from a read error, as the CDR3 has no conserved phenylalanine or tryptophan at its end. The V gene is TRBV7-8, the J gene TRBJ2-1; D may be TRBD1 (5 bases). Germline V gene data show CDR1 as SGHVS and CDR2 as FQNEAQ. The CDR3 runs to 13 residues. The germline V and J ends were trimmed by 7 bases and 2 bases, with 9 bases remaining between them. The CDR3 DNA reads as TGTGCCAGCACCCGACAGACCTACAATGAGCAGTTCTCC. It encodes CASTRQTYNEQFS.

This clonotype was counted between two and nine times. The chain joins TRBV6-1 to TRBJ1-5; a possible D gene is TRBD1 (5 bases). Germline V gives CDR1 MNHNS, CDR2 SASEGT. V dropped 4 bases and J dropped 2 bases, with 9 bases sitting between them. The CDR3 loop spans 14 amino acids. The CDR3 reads CASSGREGNQPQHF. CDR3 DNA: TGTGCCAGCAGTGGCAGGGAGGGCAATCAGCCCCAGCATTTT.

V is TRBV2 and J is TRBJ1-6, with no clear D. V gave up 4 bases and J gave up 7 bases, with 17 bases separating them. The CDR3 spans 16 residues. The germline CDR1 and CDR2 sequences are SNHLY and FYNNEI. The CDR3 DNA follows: TGTGCCAGCAGTGTAAATTGGGTCAGTTCCAATTCACCCCTCCACTTT. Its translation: CASSVNWVSSNSPLHF.

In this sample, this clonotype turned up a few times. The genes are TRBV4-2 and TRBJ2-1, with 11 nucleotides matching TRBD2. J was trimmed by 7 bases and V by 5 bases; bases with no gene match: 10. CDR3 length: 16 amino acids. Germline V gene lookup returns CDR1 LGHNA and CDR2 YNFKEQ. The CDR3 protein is CASSGLAGGRRNEQFF. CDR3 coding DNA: TGTGCCAGCAGCGGTCTAGCGGGAGGACGTAGAAATGAGCAGTTCTTC.

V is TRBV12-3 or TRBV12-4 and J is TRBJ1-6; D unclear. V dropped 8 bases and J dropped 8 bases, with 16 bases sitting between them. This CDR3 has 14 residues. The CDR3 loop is CASGHRVLDSPLHF. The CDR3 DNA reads TGTGCCAGCGGCCATCGAGTCCTAGATTCACCCCTCCACTTT.

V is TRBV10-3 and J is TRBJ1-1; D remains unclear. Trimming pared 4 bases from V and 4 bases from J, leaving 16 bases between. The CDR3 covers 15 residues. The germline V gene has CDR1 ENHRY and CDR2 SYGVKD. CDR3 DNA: TGTGCCATCAGTGGGGCAAGGGCGGAAGGCACTGAAGCTTTCTTT. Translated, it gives CAISGARAEGTEAFF.

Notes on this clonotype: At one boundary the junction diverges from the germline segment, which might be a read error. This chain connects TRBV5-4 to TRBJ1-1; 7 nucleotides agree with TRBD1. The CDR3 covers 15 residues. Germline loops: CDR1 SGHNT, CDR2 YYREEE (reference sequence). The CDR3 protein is CVSSEDRDPNTEAFF. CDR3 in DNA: TGTGTCAGCAGCGAAGACAGGGATCCGAACACTGAAGCTTTCTTT.

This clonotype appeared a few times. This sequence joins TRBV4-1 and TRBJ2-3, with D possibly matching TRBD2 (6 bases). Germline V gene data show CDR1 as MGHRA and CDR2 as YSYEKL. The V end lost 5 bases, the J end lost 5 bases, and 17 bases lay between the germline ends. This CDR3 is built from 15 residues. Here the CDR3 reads CASSIADLGGDTQYF. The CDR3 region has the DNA TGCGCCAGCAGCATAGCGGATCTTGGGGGAGATACGCAGTATTTT.

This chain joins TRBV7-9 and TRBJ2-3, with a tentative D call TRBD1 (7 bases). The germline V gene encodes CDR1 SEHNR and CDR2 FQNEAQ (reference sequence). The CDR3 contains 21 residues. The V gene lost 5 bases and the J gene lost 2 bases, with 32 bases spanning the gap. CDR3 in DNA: TGTGCCAGCAGCCGGAATTGGGTTAGCGGAGAGGGGGCGGCCCACACAGATACGCAGTATTTT. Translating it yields CASSRNWVSGEGAAHTDTQYF.

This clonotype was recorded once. This chain's CDR3 is CASSISPLTYNEQFF. Written as DNA, the CDR3 is TGTGCCAGTAGTATTTCGCCTCTGACCTACAATGAGCAGTTCTTC. This chain links TRBV19 with TRBJ2-1, with D unclear. CDR1 and CDR2 (germline): LNHDA, SQIVND (reference sequence). V lost 3 bases to trimming and J lost 2 bases, with 11 bases between them. CDR3 length equals 15 residues.